The T cell receptor beta chain described here comes from a study of blood T cell repertoires in COVID-19. Background on the study: Acute and convalescent COVID-19 specimens originated in the United States, Italy and Spain. From T cells, B-cell-depleted T cells, or PBMCs came the material, which was cDNA or gDNA.

This CDR3 region has 12 residues. V lost 5 bases and J 4 bases, leaving 9 bases between the germline ends. CDR1 GTSNPN and CDR2 SVGIG come from the germline V gene (reference sequence). This clone was recorded once. Original data processing: Counts of nucleated cells, estimated from reference gene primer amplification, were obtained. Data came from immunoSEQ multiplex PCR; TCRdb stores just in-frame clones and leaves some out. The D gene and trimming were derived from the DNA, and the V and J assignments and clone size from that table. This table has 150,000 or so clones, roughly 86% appearing once. What was sequenced was peripheral blood. The chain uses TRBV30 and TRBJ1-3; D is ambiguous. The TCR comes from a human donor with acute or convalescent COVID-19. The donor label of this sample is uncertain. CDR3 residues: CAWLTPGNTIYF. Written as DNA, the CDR3 is TGTGCCTGGCTTACTCCCGGAAACACCATATATTTT.